The rows below give T cell receptor beta chains drawn from one sample of a study of T cells in Graves' hyperthyroidism and ophthalmopathy. Via MiXCR, TCRdb re-called the multiplex PCR reads, giving one row per CDR3 protein. The sample yields about 420,000 distinct CDR3 sequences, roughly 14% seen once. Material: blood. Source of these receptors: a woman aged 18-29 years with Graves' hyperthyroidism. CDR3s include the opening cysteine and the closing phenylalanine or tryptophan. D genes are given only for firm matches. Not all rows give a size; the values are once, few, many and, for expanded clones, a class.

clone size | D gene | J gene | V gene | CDR3 DNA | CDR3 protein
NA | NA | TRBJ1-1 | TRBV5-1 | TGCGCCAGCAGCTTGGGGGTATCCCACGCTGAAGCTTTCTTT | CASSLGVSHAEAFF
many | TRBD2 | TRBJ2-1 | TRBV11-2 | TGTGCCAGCAGCTCTTTAGCGGGAGGTTACAATGAGCAGTTCTTC | CASSSLAGGYNEQFF
NA | NA | TRBJ1-2 | TRBV12-3/TRBV12-4 | TGTGCCAGCAGGCCGGGACGGCACTATGGCTACACCTTC | CASRPGRHYGYTF
few | NA | TRBJ2-6 | TRBV4-1 | TGCGCCAGCAGCCAAGATGGGGTTCGAGCGGCTGGGGCCAACGTCCTGACTTTC | CASSQDGVRAAGANVLTF
few | TRBD1 | TRBJ1-2 | TRBV5-1 | TGCGCCAGCAGCTCCGGACAGGGGGCTTCTTCATATGGCTACACCTTC | CASSSGQGASSYGYTF
many | TRBD1 | TRBJ2-3 | TRBV18 | TGTGCCAGCTCACCCACAGGGGTCTCAGATACGCAGTATTTT | CASSPTGVSDTQYF
many | NA | TRBJ2-4 | TRBV28 | TGTGCCAGCAGCCCCCAGGGGAAACAAAACATTCAGTACTTC | CASSPQGKQNIQYF
NA | NA | TRBJ2-2 | TRBV18 | TGTGCCAGCTCACCACGCCGGGCCGTGACGAACACCGGGGAGCTGTTTTTT | CASSPRRAVTNTGELFF
few | NA | TRBJ1-6 | TRBV5-4 | TGTGCCAGCACTCGGCAGGGAGGATCCTATAATTCACCCCTCCACTTT | CASTRQGGSYNSPLHF
many | NA | TRBJ2-1 | TRBV14 | TGTGCCAGCAGCCAAGATCATGGGGCGAATGAGCAGTTCTTC | CASSQDHGANEQFF
many | TRBD2 | TRBJ2-4 | TRBV12-3/TRBV12-4 | TGTGCCAGCAGTTTCGGGGCTAGCGGGAGAAGGAACATTCAGTACTTC | CASSFGASGRRNIQYF
few | NA | TRBJ2-7 | TRBV11-2 | TGTGCCAGCAGCTCTGCACCCTACGAGCGGTACTTC | CASSSAPYERYF
many | NA | TRBJ1-2 | TRBV5-1 | TGCGCCAGCAGCTTGGAGGGCCTCGCGGCCTATGGCTACACCTTC | CASSLEGLAAYGYTF